The T cell receptor beta chain described here comes from a study of cytomegalovirus exposure and HLA in healthy donors. Study-wide context: The study's early data release held roughly 91 million unique TCRs from HLA-typed donors. Study-level findings and limits: The classifier reportedly diagnosed cytomegalovirus status with high sensitivity and specificity. The investigators catalogued 150 to 200 TCR beta chains as cytomegalovirus-associated.

Comment on this clone: Its cognate antigen is unknown.

Looked up from germline, CDR1 is SGHDT and CDR2 is YYEEEE. V trimming: 4 bases; J trimming: 5 bases; junction bases outside the gene matches: 12. This CDR3 is 16 amino acids long. The study ran its PCR with 60 Vbeta and 13 Jbeta primers. Authors' methods: Among the unique TCR beta chains that a later analysis counted, roughly 80 million in all, roughly 10 million were shared. The table came from immunoSEQ multiplex PCR; TCRdb's copy has only in-frame clones and leaves some out. V, J and clone size were drawn from that table, and D and trimming were deduced from the DNA. The sample includes about 170,000 clones, around 73% of them seen just once.

The receptor's source is a woman between 18 and 29 years old in good health and CMV-seropositive. The sequenced sample consisted of PBMCs. The rearrangement uses TRBV5-6 and TRBJ1-1, with TRBD1 matching over 9 bases. Here the CDR3 reads CASSQDGTGLLTEAFF. The DNA of the CDR3 is TGTGCCAGCAGCCAAGACGGGACAGGGTTGTTGACTGAAGCTTTCTTT.